This entry lists 8 T cell receptor beta chains sequenced from one sample in a study of blood T cell repertoires in COVID-19. The assay was immunoSEQ multiplex PCR, and TCRdb's table has in-frame clones only and misses some. The sample holds 85,000 to 130,000 clones, over 70% seen once. Sequencing was carried out using peripheral blood. These receptors were collected from a human donor with acute or convalescent COVID-19. The donor label of this sample is uncertain.

The CDR3 DNA sequence: TGCGCCAGCGTGGGACAGGGATTGAGCTCCTACAATGAGCAGTTCTTC. Translating it yields CASVGQGLSSYNEQFF. This sequence joins TRBV5-1 and TRBJ2-1; 9 nucleotides match TRBD1. This CDR3 is built from 16 residues. Germline CDR1 SGHRS, CDR2 YFSETQ. With V trimmed by 7 bases and J by 0 bases, 8 bases remained unmatched.

The rearrangement joins TRBV6-5 to TRBJ1-2, with D unclear. This CDR3 spans 15 amino acids. The germline V gene has CDR1 MNHEY and CDR2 SVGAGI. The V end was cut by 5 bases, the J end by 2 bases, with 15 bases between. The DNA for the CDR3 is TGTGCCAGCAGTCCCGGCAGCGCTTCGAACTATGGCTACACCTTC. It is translated as CASSPGSASNYGYTF.

The V call is TRBV15, the J call TRBJ1-5; 9 positions agree with TRBD1. Germline V gives CDR1 LNHNV, CDR2 YYDKDF (reference sequence). The V gene end was trimmed by 5 bases and the J gene end by 1 base; junction bases not matched to a gene: 3. The CDR3 is made up of 15 amino acids. DNA of the CDR3: TGTGCCACCAGCTGGGACAGGGCGAGCAATCAGCCCCAGCATTTT. This encodes CATSWDRASNQPQHF.

This clone was detected a few times. This chain joins TRBV24-1 and TRBJ1-5; TRBD1 is a possible D gene (5 bases). The length of the CDR3 is 13 residues. Germline CDR1 and CDR2: KGHDR and SFDVKD. Trimming shortened V by 4 bases and J by 7 bases, and 10 bases separated the two germline ends. CDR3 DNA: TGTGCCACCAGTGAACGACAGAGCCAGCCCCAGCATTTT. Its translation: CATSERQSQPQHF.

J is TRBJ2-1 and V is TRBV5-5, with 8 bases identical to TRBD2. Trimming removed 4 bases from V and 4 bases from J; junction bases left unmatched: 7. The CDR3 is made up of 15 amino acids. The germline gives CDR1 SGHKS, CDR2 YYEKEE (reference sequence). Written as DNA, the CDR3 is TGTGCCAGCAGCGCCAGCGGGGGCCTGTACAATGAGCAGTTCTTC. This encodes CASSASGGLYNEQFF.

V gene TRBV11-3 combines with J gene TRBJ1-6, with D possibly being TRBD1 (5 bases). The CDR3 consists of 14 residues. The germline V gene encodes CDR1 SGHNT and CDR2 YENEEA. Trimming removed 5 bases at V and 6 bases at J, with 11 bases between. The CDR3 protein is CASSVGTVNSPLHF. The DNA of the CDR3 is TGTGCCAGCAGCGTCGGGACTGTTAATTCACCCCTCCACTTT.

The chain links TRBV11-3 to TRBJ2-1; 8 nucleotides line up with TRBD1. The germline CDR1 and CDR2 sequences are SGHNT and YENEEA. The CDR3 has 13 amino acids. With 3 bases clipped from V and 8 bases from J, the junction kept 3 bases outside the gene matches. The DNA of the CDR3 is TGTGCCAGCAGCTTGACAGGGGAAGATGAGCAGTTCTTC. This encodes CASSLTGEDEQFF.

This sequence joins TRBV7-9 and TRBJ1-1, with D tentatively TRBD1 (6 bases). This CDR3 contains 16 residues. CDR1 is SEHNR, CDR2 FQNEAQ, per germline (reference sequence). Between the trimmed V and J ends, which lost 2 bases and 3 bases, there was a span of 16 bases. CDR3 bases: TGTGCCAGCAGCTTATGGCCAGGGCCAGGGGACACTGAAGCTTTCTTT. As protein: CASSLWPGPGDTEAFF.